A single sample is the source of the 13 T cell receptor beta chains below, sequenced in a study of shared clonotypes between healthy human individuals. Naive CD8 cells comprised CD45RO-negative, CCR7-positively selected cells, excluding terminally differentiated effector memory CD45RA+ cells. TCRdb keeps only in-frame clones here, not all; method: immunoSEQ multiplex PCR. The sample lists about 610,000 clones; 90% to 97% were seen once. Sequencing was done on a sample of naive CD8+ T cells sorted from blood. These receptors all stem from a woman in her thirties in good health.

This sequence joins TRBV11-2 and TRBJ2-7; possibly TRBD2 for D (6 bases). V was cut by 1 base and J by 0 bases, with 7 bases left in between. This CDR3 is 14 amino acids long. CDR1 SGHAT and CDR2 FQNNGV come from the germline V gene. This CDR3 reads CASSLGGTSYEQYF. Here the CDR3 DNA reads TGTGCCAGCAGCTTAGGCGGGACCTCCTACGAGCAGTACTTC.

The chain carries TRBV19 and TRBJ1-2, with 9 bases matching TRBD1. Germline values: CDR1 LNHDA, CDR2 SQIVND (reference sequence). This CDR3 comprises 13 residues. Losses at the gene ends were 5 bases for V and 8 bases for J; bases not matched to a gene: 6. CDR3 residues: CASSRTGEVGYTF. The DNA for the CDR3 is TGTGCCAGTAGTCGGACAGGGGAAGTCGGCTACACCTTC.

The chain has TRBV27 and TRBJ2-2; TRBD1 might be the D (6 bases). The V and J ends lost 5 bases and 0 bases respectively, with 10 bases between them. Germline CDR1 is MNHEY and CDR2 is SMNVEV (reference sequence). This CDR3 is built from 15 residues. The CDR3 bases are TGTGCCAGCAGTCAACAGGGTCCGAACACCGGGGAGCTGTTTTTT. It encodes CASSQQGPNTGELFF.

The chain uses TRBV27 and TRBJ2-1; 10 bases fit TRBD2. This CDR3 contains 14 residues. Per germline, CDR1 MNHEY and CDR2 SMNVEV (reference sequence). V lost 2 bases to trimming and J lost 8 bases; unmatched junction nucleotides: 3. As DNA, the CDR3 is TGTGCCAGCAGTTTAAGCGGGAGGGCCCATGAGCAGTTCTTC. It is translated as CASSLSGRAHEQFF.

J is TRBJ2-7 and V is TRBV28; TRBD1 agrees at 7 bases. Germline CDR1 reads MDHEN; CDR2 reads SYDVKM. The CDR3 sequence is 14 residues long. J gave up 0 bases and V 5 bases, and 4 bases lay outside the gene matches. CDR3 sequence (DNA): TGTGCCAGCAGTACCCGGGACAGCTCCTACGAGCAGTACTTC. Its translation is CASSTRDSSYEQYF. Based on the CDR3 plus reference TRBV28 and TRBJ2-7, the full variable domain is DVKVTQSSRYLVKRTGEKVFLECVQDMDHENMFWYRQDPGLGLRLIYFSYDVKMKEKGDIPEGYSVSREKKERFSLILESASTNQTSMYLCASSTRDSSYEQYFGPGTRLTVT.

The J gene is TRBJ2-5, the V gene TRBV29-1, with D uncertain. The J call is uncertain, as TRBJ2-7 better fits the DNA end. The CDR3 spans 11 residues. Looked up from germline, CDR1 is SQVTM and CDR2 is ANQGSEA. CDR3 DNA sequence: TGCAGCGTTGTGGGCTCCTACGAGCAGTACTTC. Protein sequence: CSVVGSYEQYF.

The chain joins TRBV7-9 to TRBJ2-1; TRBD2 matches at 10 bases. CDR3 length: 15 amino acids. V lost 5 bases, J lost 5 bases, and 6 bases stayed unmatched. Germline V gene data show CDR1 as SEHNR and CDR2 as FQNEAQ (reference sequence). The CDR3 protein is CASSASGRTDNEQFF. The CDR3 DNA is TGTGCCAGCAGCGCTAGCGGGAGAACCGACAATGAGCAGTTCTTC.

The V and J genes are TRBV16 and TRBJ2-5, with D uncertain. The tail of the sequence fits TRBJ2-7 better, so the J call may be wrong. The CDR3 is made up of 13 amino acids. Per the germline V gene, CDR1 is KGHSY and CDR2 is FQNENV. This chain's CDR3 is CASSQSPSYEQYF. CDR3 nucleotides: TGTGCCAGCAGCCAATCGCCCTCCTACGAGCAGTACTTC.

The chain is built from TRBV2 and TRBJ2-5, with 7 bases aligning to TRBD2. CDR1 SNHLY and CDR2 FYNNEI come from the germline V gene. The CDR3 spans 13 residues. The V segment lost 10 bases and the J segment 4 bases; nucleotides outside the gene matches: 9. Here the CDR3 reads CATAGTTRETQYF. DNA of the CDR3: TGTGCCACCGCTGGGACTACCCGAGAGACCCAGTACTTC.

J is TRBJ2-7 and V is TRBV29-1; TRBD1 might be the D (5 bases). The V end lost 1 base, the J end lost 0 bases, and 16 bases lay between the germline ends. The CDR3 covers 16 residues. The germline V gene encodes CDR1 SQVTM and CDR2 ANQGSEA. Written as DNA, the CDR3 is TGCAGCGTTGAAGGCAAGAGTGACAGCCTCTCCTACGAGCAGTACTTC. The encoded protein is CSVEGKSDSLSYEQYF.

This chain joins TRBV2 and TRBJ2-5, with D perhaps matching TRBD2 (6 bases). The CDR3 has 16 residues. Looked up from germline, CDR1 is SNHLY and CDR2 is FYNNEI. V was trimmed by 4 bases and J by 0 bases, leaving 15 bases between them. CDR3 bases: TGTGCCAGCAGTGTCTGGGACGGACTATACCAAGAGACCCAGTACTTC. It specifies CASSVWDGLYQETQYF.

The chain is built from TRBV27 and TRBJ1-5, with unresolved D. Germline values: CDR1 MNHEY, CDR2 SMNVEV (reference sequence). V was trimmed by 5 bases and J by 0 bases, leaving 8 bases between them. This CDR3 spans 14 amino acids. The CDR3 DNA reads as TGTGCCAGCAGTCACGGAAGTAGCAATCAGCCCCAGCATTTT. This encodes CASSHGSSNQPQHF.

This chain uses TRBV5-5 with TRBJ2-7; 10 bases match TRBD1. V dropped 3 bases and J dropped 5; count of bases not matched to a gene: 2. This CDR3 is built from 13 residues. Germline V gives CDR1 SGHKS, CDR2 YYEKEE (reference sequence). This chain's CDR3 is CASSWDRGNEQYF. CDR3 DNA: TGTGCCAGCAGCTGGGACAGGGGAAACGAGCAGTACTTC.